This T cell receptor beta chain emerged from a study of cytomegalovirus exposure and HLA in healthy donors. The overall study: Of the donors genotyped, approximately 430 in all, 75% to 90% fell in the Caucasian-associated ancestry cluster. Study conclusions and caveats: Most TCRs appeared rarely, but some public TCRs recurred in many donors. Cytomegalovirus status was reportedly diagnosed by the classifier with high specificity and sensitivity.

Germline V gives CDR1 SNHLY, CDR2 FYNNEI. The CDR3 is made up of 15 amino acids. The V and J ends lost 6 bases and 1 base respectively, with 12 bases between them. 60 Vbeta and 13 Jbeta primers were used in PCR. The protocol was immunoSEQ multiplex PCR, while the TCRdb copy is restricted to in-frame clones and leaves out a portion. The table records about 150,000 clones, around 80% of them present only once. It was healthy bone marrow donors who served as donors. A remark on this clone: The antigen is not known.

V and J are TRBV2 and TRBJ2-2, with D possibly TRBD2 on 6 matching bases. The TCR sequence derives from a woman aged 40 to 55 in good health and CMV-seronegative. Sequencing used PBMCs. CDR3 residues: CASSSTGLNTGELFF. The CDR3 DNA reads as TGTGCCAGCAGCTCCACGGGACTGAACACCGGGGAGCTGTTTTTT.